This T cell receptor (beta chain) came from a study of neoadjuvant anti-PD-1 for oral cavity cancer. This CDR3 contains 14 residues. These oral cavity squamous cell carcinomas were HPV-negative and locally advanced. The method was immunoSEQ multiplex PCR; TCRdb's version includes in-frame clones alone and lacks a portion of them. The sample carries tens of thousands of clones, roughly 84% recorded once. The sequence came from a person aged 35-79 years with oral cavity squamous cell carcinoma. The source material was PBMCs, sampled before nivolumab (anti-PD-1) treatment. The chain carries TRBV21-1 and TRBJ2-7; no check of the table's D call, TRBD1, against the DNA was made. TRBV21-1 is annotated as a pseudogene. The CDR3 sequence is CASSNRDSSYEQYF. CDR3 coding DNA: TGTGCCAGCAGCAACAGGGACAGCTCCTACGAGCAGTACTTC.